This entry is about one TCR beta chain. These data are taken from a study of blood T cells in healthy people across ages. The second PCR ran roughly 6 to 11 cycles with a sample-barcoded 5' primer and J-beta primers. Carrying 12 random nucleotides, a template-switch adaptor labeled each individual cDNA molecule. TCRdb recomputed calls from the 5' RACE reads with MiXCR, one row per CDR3 protein. The profile shows approximately 1.5 million distinct CDR3 sequences, roughly 30% of them singletons. This TCR was recovered from a woman in her twenties or thirties in good health. Source material: blood.

The CDR3 nucleotides are TGTGCCACCAGTTCCGAACGGTTCGCGGACGAGCAGTACTTC. It yields the protein CATSSERFADEQYF. The J gene is TRBJ2-7, the V gene TRBV24-1; D not resolved. Germline V CDR1 and CDR2: KGHDR, SFDVKD. V lost 6 bases and J lost 5, with 16 bases in between. The CDR3 has 14 amino acids.